The present T cell receptor beta chain was sequenced within a study of human T cells and chemical hapten exposure. Germline trimming cut 5 bases from V and 2 bases from J; bases unmatched to any gene: 5. The CDR3 has 15 residues. Germline assignment: CDR1 SGHAT and CDR2 FQDESV (reference sequence). TCRdb itself ran the 5' RACE reads through MiXCR, one entry per CDR3 protein. The repertoire holds about 120,000 distinct CDR3 sequences, with approximately 20% as singletons. This clonotype turned up a few times. Total RNA extraction was carried out from unfractionated whole blood. The sequence derives from a human donor in good health. V usage is TRBV11-1 and J usage is TRBJ2-3; 9 bases align to TRBD2. Written as DNA, the CDR3 is TGTGCCAGCAGCACAGCGGGAGGAATCACAGATACGCAGTATTTT. Its protein product is CASSTAGGITDTQYF.